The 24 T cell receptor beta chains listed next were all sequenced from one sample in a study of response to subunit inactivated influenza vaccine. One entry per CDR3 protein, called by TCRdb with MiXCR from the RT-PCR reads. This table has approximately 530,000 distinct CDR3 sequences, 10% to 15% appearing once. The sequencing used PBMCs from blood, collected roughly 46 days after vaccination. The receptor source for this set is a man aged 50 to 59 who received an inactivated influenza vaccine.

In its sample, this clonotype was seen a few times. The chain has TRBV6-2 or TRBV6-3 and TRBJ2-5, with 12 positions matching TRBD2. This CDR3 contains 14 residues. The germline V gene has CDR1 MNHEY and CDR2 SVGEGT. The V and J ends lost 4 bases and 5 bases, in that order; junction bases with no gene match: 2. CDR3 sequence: CASSSTSGRETQYF. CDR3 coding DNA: TGTGCCAGCAGTTCCACTAGCGGGAGGGAGACCCAGTACTTC.

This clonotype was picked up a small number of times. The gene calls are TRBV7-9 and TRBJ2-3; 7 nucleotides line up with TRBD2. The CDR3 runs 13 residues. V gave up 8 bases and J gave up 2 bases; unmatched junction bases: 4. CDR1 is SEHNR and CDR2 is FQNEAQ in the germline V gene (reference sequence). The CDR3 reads CASGEGNTDTQYF. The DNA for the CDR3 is TGTGCCAGCGGGGAGGGGAACACAGATACGCAGTATTTT.

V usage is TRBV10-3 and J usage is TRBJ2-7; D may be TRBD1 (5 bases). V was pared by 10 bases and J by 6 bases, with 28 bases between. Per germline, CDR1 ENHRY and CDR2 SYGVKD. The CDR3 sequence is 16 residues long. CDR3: CATGSSRTMEMGEQYF. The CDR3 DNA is TGTGCCACCGGCAGCTCCCGGACAATGGAAATGGGCGAGCAGTACTTC.

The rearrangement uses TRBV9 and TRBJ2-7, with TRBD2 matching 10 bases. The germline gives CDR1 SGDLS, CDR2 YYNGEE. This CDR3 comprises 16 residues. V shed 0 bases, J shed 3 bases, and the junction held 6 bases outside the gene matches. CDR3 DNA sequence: TGTGCCAGCAGCGTAGGACCAAGCGGGGGGGACTACGAGCAGTACTTC. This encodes CASSVGPSGGDYEQYF.

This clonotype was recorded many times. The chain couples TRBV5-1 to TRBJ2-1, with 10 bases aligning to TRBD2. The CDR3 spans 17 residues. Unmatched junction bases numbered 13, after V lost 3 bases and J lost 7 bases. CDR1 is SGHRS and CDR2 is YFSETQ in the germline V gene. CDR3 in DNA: TGCGCCAGCAGCTCATATCTCGGACTAGCGGAGGGGAATGAGCAGTTCTTC. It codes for CASSSYLGLAEGNEQFF.

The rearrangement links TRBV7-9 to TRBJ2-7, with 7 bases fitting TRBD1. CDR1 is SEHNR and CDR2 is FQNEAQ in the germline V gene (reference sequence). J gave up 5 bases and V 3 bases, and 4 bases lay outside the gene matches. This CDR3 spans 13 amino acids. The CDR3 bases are TGTGCCAGCAGCTTCCTACAGGGGAACGAGCAGTACTTC. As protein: CASSFLQGNEQYF.

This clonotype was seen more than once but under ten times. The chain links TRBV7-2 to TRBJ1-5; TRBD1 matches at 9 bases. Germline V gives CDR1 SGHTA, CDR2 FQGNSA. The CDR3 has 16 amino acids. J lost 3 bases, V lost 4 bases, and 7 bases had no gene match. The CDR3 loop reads CASSSHGTGNNQPQHF. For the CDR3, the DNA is TGTGCCAGCAGCTCACACGGGACAGGGAACAATCAGCCCCAGCATTTT.

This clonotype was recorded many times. CDR3 sequence reads: CSVESGTSGKTDTQYF. CDR3 DNA sequence: TGCAGCGTTGAAAGCGGAACTAGCGGGAAGACAGATACGCAGTATTTT. V is TRBV29-1 and J is TRBJ2-3; 10 positions agree with TRBD2. V shed 2 bases and J 3 bases; nucleotides not matched to a gene: 8. Germline V gives CDR1 SQVTM, CDR2 ANQGSEA. This CDR3 spans 16 amino acids.

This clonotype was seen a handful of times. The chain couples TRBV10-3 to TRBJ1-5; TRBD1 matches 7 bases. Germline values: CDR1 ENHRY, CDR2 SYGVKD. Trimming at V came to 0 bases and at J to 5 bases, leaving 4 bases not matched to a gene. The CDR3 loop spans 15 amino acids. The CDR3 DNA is TGTGCCATCAGTGAGTCGGGGGACAGATATCAGCCCCAGCATTTT. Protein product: CAISESGDRYQPQHF.

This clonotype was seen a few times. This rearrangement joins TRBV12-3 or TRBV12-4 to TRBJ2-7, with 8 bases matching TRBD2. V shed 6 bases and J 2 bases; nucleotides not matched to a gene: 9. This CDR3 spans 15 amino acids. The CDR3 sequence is CASRSRSGVPYEQYF. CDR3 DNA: TGTGCCAGCAGATCCCGTAGCGGGGTCCCCTACGAGCAGTACTTC.

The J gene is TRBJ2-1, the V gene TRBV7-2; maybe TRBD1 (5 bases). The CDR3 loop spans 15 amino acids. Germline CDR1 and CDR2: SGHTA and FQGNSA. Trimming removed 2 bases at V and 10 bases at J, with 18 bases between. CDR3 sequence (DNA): TGTGCCAGCAGCTTATTTGATGAAGGGGCAGCAGAGCAGTTCTTC. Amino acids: CASSLFDEGAAEQFF. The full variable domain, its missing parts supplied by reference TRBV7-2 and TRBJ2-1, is GAGVSQSPSNKVTEKGKDVELRCDPISGHTALYWYRQSLGQGLEFLIYFQGNSAPDKSGLPSDRFSAERTGGSVSTLTIQRTQQEDSAVYLCASSLFDEGAAEQFFGPGTRLTVL.

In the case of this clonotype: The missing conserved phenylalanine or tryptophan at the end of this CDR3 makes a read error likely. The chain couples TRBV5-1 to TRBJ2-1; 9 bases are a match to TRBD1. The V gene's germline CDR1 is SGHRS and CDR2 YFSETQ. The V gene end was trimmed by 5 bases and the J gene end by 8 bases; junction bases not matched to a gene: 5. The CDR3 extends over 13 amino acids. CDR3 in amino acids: CASRPRTGDEQFL. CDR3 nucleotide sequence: TGCGCCAGCAGACCCAGGACAGGGGATGAGCAGTTCTTA.

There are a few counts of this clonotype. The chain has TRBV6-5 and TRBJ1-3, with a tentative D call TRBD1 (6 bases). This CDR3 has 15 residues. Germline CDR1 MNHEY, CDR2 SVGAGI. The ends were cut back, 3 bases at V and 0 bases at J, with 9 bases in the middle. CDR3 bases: TGTGCCAGCAGTTATGAGGGGGGCTCTGGAAACACCATATATTTT. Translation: CASSYEGGSGNTIYF.

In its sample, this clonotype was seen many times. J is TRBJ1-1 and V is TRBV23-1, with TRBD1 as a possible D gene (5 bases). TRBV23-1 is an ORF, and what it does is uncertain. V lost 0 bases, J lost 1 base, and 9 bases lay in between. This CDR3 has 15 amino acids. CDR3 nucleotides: TGCGCCAGCAGTCAATCTGAGGGACCGAACACTGAAGCTTTCTTT. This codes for CASSQSEGPNTEAFF.

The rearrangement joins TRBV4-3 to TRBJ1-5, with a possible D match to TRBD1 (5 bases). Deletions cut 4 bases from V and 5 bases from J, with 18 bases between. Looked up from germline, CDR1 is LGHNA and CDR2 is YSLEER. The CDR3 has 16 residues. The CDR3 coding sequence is TGCGCCAGCAGCCTACGGGGTGGCCAGGGCGATCAGCCCCAGCATTTT. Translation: CASSLRGGQGDQPQHF.

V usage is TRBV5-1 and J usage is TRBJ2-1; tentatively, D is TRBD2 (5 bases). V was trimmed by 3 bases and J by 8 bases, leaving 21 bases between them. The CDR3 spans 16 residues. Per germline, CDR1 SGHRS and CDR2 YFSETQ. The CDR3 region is CASSSFDEAGNDEQFF. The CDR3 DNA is TGCGCCAGCAGCTCCTTTGACGAGGCGGGTAACGATGAGCAGTTCTTC.

The DNA for the CDR3 is TGTGCCACCCAAACAGGGGGCGCCATCACAGATACGCAGTATTTT. This sequence encodes CATQTGGAITDTQYF. The genes are TRBV6-1 and TRBJ2-3; 9 bases line up with TRBD1. Germline V gives CDR1 MNHNS, CDR2 SASEGT. Trimming cost V 10 bases and J 2 bases; bases outside gene matches: 10. This CDR3 comprises 15 residues.

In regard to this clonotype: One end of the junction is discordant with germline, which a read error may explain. This CDR3 is CSVGTGDLSIF. The CDR3 nucleotides are TGCAGCGTAGGGACAGGGGACTTGTCGATTTTT. V and J are TRBV29-1 and TRBJ1-4, with 10 bases identical to TRBD1. The length of the CDR3 is 11 residues. The germline V gene encodes CDR1 SQVTM and CDR2 ANQGSEA.

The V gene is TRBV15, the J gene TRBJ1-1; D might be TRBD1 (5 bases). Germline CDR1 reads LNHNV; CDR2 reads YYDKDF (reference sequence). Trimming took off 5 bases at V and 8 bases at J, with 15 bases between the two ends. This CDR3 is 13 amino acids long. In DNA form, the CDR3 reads TGTGCCACCAGCCGGACCGGGACTCAAGAAGCTTTCTTT. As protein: CATSRTGTQEAFF.

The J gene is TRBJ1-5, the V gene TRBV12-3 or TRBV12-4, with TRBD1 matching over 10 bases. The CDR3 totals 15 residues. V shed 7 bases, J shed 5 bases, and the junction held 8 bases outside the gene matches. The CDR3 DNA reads TGTGCCAGCACCCGCGGACAGGGGGTTCATCAGCCCCAGCATTTT. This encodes CASTRGQGVHQPQHF.

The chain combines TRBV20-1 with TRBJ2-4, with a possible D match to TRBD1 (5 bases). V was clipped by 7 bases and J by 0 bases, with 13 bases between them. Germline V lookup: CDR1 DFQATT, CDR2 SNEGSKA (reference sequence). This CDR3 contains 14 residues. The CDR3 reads CSVQDTLAKNIQYF. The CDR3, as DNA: TGCAGTGTACAGGACACGTTAGCCAAAAACATTCAGTACTTC.

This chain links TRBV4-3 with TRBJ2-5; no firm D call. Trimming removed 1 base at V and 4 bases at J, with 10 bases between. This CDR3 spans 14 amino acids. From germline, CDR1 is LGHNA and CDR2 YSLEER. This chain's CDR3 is CASSQGYRRETQYF. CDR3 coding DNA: TGCGCCAGCAGCCAAGGGTACCGGCGAGAGACCCAGTACTTC.

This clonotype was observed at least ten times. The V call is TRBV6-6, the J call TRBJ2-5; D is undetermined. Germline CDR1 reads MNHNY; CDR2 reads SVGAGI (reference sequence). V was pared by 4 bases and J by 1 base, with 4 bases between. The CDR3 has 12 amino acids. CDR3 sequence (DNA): TGTGCCAGCAGTTCCAGCCAAGAGACCCAGTACTTC. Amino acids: CASSSSQETQYF.

The CDR3 bases are TGTGCCAGCAGCTTGAGGGACGCCTACGATACGCAGTATTTT. Translating gives CASSLRDAYDTQYF. V usage is TRBV5-6 and J usage is TRBJ2-3; either TRBD1 or TRBD2 may fit D (5 bases each). V dropped 1 base and J dropped 6 bases, with 12 bases sitting between them. The CDR3 is made up of 14 amino acids. Germline V gene lookup returns CDR1 SGHDT and CDR2 YYEEEE.